There are many counts of the clone carrying this T cell receptor beta chain. Using RNA transcripts, the TCR beta CDR3 regions were amplified. Scientists carried out first-round RT-PCR using HTBI primers and then a second-round multiplex PCR. TCRdb itself ran the multiplex PCR reads through MiXCR, one entry per CDR3 protein. The sample lists roughly 400,000 distinct CDR3 sequences; around 20% were seen once. The data are from a study of Graves' ophthalmopathy and Graves' hyperthyroidism. Study-wide background: Peripheral blood sampling preceded any treatment and occurred at initial diagnosis.

Germline V gene sequence: CDR1 MNHEY, CDR2 SVGAGI. V shed 6 bases and J shed 8 bases, with 16 bases lying between them. The CDR3 loop spans 13 amino acids. Moderate-to-severe activity, CAS ≥3, NOSPECS ≥4 and a duration under 3 months were seen in donors with ophthalmopathy. The sequence was obtained from a woman aged 18 to 35 with Graves' ophthalmopathy. The material sequenced was peripheral blood. The rearrangement joins TRBV6-5 to TRBJ1-2, with a tentative D call TRBD1 (5 bases). In nucleotides, the CDR3 is TGTGCCAGCAGACACGACAGCATAAGAGGCTACACCTTC. Translation gives CASRHDSIRGYTF.